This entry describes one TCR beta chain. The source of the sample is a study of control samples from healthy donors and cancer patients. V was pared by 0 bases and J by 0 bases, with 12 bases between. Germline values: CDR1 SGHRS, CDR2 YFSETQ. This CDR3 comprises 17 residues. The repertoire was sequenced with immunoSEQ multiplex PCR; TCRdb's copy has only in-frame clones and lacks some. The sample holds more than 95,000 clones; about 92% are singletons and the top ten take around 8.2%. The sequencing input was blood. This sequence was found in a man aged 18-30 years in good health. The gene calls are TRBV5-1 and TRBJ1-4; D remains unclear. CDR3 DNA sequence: TGCGCCAGCAGCTTGGGTCCGTCGATTGCAACTAATGAAAAACTGTTTTTT. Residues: CASSLGPSIATNEKLFF.